This T cell receptor (beta chain) was sequenced for a study of blood T cells in healthy people across ages. On this clonotype: Its matching antigen is unknown.

The junction had 12 bases not matched to a gene; V was cut back by 6 bases and J by 8 bases. The CDR3 runs to 16 residues. Combining a sample-barcoded 5' primer with a J-beta primer mix, a second PCR ran for roughly 7 to 11 cycles. One entry per CDR3 protein results from TCRdb running MiXCR on the 5' RACE reads. The data show 1 million or so distinct CDR3 sequences, about 23% seen once. Study-level results: Unsorted PBMCs ruled out conclusive naive versus antigen-experienced comparison. Naive T cell percentage strongly correlated with TCR beta diversity.

These same data were also listed under a study on T cells of mothers and their children. Per that paper: Samples came from a few healthy Caucasian mothers and their six children. Every mother supplied over 8 million TCR beta CDR3 reads and every child about 3 million.

The chain employs TRBV12-3 or TRBV12-4 and TRBJ1-4, with 10 bases matching TRBD1. The sequencing input was blood. The receptor comes from a girl aged 2 to 10 in good health. CDR3 region: CASSVRFGQGEEKLFF. CDR3 coding DNA: TGTGCCAGCAGCGTCCGATTCGGACAGGGGGAGGAAAAACTGTTTTTT.